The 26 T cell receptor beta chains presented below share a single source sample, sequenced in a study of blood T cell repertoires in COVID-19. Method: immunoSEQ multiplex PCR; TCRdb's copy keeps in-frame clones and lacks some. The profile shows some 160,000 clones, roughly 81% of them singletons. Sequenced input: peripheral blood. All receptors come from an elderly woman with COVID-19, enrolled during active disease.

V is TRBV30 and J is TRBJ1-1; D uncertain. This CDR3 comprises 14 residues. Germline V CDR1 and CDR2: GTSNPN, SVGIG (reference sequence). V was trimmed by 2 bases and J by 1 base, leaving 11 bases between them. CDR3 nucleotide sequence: TGTGCCTGGAGTCCCGGGCGGGGGAACACTGAAGCTTTCTTT. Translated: CAWSPGRGNTEAFF.

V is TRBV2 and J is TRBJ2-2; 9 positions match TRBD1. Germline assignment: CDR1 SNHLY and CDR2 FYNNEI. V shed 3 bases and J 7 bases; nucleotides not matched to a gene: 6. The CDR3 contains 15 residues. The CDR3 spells CASSDPQGANGELFF. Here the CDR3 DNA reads TGTGCCAGCAGTGACCCACAGGGGGCTAACGGGGAGCTGTTTTTT.

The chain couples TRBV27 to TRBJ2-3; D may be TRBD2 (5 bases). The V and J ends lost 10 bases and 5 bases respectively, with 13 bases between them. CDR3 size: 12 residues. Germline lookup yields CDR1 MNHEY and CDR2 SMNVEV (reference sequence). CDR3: CATRSGRDTQYF. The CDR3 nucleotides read TGTGCCACCCGATCGGGGAGAGATACGCAGTATTTT.

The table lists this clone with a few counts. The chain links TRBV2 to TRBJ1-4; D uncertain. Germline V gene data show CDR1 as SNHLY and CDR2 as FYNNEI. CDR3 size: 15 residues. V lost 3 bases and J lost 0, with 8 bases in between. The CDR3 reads CASSESTATNEKLFF. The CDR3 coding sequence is TGTGCCAGCAGTGAGAGCACGGCAACTAATGAAAAACTGTTTTTT. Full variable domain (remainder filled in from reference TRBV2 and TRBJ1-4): EPEVTQTPSHQVTQMGQEVILRCVPISNHLYFYWYRQILGQKVEFLVSFYNNEISEKSEIFDDQFSVERPDGSNFTLKIRSTKLEDSAMYFCASSESTATNEKLFFGSGTQLSVL.

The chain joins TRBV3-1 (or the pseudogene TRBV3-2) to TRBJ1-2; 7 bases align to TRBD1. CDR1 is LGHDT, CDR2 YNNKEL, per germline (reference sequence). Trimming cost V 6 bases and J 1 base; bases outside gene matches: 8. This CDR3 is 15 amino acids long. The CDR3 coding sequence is TGTGCCAGCAGGGACACAGGGGTCCGTAACTATGGCTACACCTTC. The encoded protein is CASRDTGVRNYGYTF.

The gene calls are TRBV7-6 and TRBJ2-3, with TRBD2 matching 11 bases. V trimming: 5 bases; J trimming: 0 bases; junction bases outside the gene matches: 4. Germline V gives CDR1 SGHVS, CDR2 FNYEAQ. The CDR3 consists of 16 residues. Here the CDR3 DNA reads TGTGCCAGCAGCCCGGGACTAGCGGTTAGCACAGATACGCAGTATTTT. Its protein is CASSPGLAVSTDTQYF.

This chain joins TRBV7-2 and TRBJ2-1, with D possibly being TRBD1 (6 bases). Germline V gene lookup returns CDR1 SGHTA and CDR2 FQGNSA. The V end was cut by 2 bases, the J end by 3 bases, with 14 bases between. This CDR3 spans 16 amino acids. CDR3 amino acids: CASSLTTGKGYNEQFF. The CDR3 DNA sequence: TGTGCCAGCAGCTTAACCACAGGGAAAGGCTACAATGAGCAGTTCTTC.

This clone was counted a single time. The CDR3 loop is CASSSGGLAVKSYNEQFF. CDR3 in DNA: TGTGCCAGCAGTTCTGGGGGACTAGCGGTAAAATCCTACAATGAGCAGTTCTTC. V and J are TRBV21-1 and TRBJ2-1; the D call TRBD2 from the table was never checked on the DNA. TRBV21-1 is tagged as a pseudogene. This CDR3 is 18 amino acids long.

The CDR3 DNA reads TGTGCCAGTCACAGGGGATCCTACGAGCAGTACTTC. This translates into CASHRGSYEQYF. The chain employs TRBV28 and TRBJ2-7; 7 bases match TRBD1. J lost 1 base, V lost 9 bases, and 3 bases had no gene match. The germline V gene encodes CDR1 MDHEN and CDR2 SYDVKM. This CDR3 contains 12 residues.

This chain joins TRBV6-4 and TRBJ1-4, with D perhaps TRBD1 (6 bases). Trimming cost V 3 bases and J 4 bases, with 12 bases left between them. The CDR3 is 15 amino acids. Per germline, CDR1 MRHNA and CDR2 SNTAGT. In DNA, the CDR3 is TGTGCCAGCAGTGAAACAGGGTTTGGTAATGAAAAACTGTTTTTT. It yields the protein CASSETGFGNEKLFF.

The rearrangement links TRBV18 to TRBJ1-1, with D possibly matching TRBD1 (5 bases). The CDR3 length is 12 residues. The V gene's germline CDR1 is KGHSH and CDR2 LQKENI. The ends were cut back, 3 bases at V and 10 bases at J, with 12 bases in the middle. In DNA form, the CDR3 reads TGTGCCAGCTCACCCCTGGACAAGGGAGCTTTCTTT. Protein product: CASSPLDKGAFF.

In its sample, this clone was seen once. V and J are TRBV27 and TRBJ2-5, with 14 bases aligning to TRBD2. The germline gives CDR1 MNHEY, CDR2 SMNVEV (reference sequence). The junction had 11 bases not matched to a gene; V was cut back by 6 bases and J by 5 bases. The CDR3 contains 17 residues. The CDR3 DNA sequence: TGTGCCAGCAGCCCAACCCCGACTAGCGGGAGGGCCGAGACCCAGTACTTC. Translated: CASSPTPTSGRAETQYF.

As DNA, the CDR3 is TGTGCCAGCAGCTTAGTTCGGTCCGGGGAGCTGTTTTTT. It specifies CASSLVRSGELFF. The rearrangement joins TRBV11-3 to TRBJ2-2; D is unresolved. Trimming stripped 1 base from V and 6 bases from J, with 6 bases between. Per the germline V gene, CDR1 is SGHNT and CDR2 is YENEEA. The CDR3 runs to 13 residues.

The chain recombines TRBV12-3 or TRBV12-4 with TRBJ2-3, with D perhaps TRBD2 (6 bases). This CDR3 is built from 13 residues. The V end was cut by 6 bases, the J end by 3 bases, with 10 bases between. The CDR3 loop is CASSARGTDTQYF. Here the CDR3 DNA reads TGTGCCAGCAGCGCGCGGGGAACAGATACGCAGTATTTT.

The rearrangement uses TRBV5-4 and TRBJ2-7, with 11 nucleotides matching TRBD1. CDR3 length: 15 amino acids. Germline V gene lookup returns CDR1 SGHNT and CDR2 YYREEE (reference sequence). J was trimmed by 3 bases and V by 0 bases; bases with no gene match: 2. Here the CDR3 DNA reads TGTGCCAGCAGCTTGGGGGGACAGGGGGACTACGAGCAGTACTTC. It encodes CASSLGGQGDYEQYF.

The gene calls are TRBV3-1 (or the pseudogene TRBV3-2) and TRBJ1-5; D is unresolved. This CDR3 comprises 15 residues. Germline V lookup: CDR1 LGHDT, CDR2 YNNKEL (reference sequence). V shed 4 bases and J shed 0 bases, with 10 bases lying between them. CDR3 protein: CASSPNGLSNQPQHF. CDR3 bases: TGTGCCAGCAGCCCTAACGGACTTAGCAATCAGCCCCAGCATTTT.

As DNA, the CDR3 is TGTGCCAGTAGTATAGACACCTGGAGTGAAGCTTTCTTT. Protein sequence: CASSIDTWSEAFF. The chain combines TRBV19 with TRBJ1-1, with D unclear. V was shortened by 0 bases and J by 7 bases, with 9 bases between the two germline ends. The CDR3 loop spans 13 amino acids. Germline assignment: CDR1 LNHDA and CDR2 SQIVND (reference sequence). Full variable domain (outside the CDR3, taken from reference TRBV19 and TRBJ1-1): DGGITQSPKYLFRKEGQNVTLSCEQNLNHDAMYWYRQDPGQGLRLIYYSQIVNDFQKGDIAEGYSVSREKKESFPLTVTSAQKNPTAFYLCASSIDTWSEAFFGQGTRLTVV.

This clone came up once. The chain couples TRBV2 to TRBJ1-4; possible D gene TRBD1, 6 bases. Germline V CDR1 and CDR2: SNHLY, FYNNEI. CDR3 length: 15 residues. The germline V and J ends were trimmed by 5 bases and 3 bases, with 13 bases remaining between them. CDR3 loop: CASSRQGISNEKLFF. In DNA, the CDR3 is TGTGCCAGCAGTCGGCAGGGGATCTCTAATGAAAAACTGTTTTTT.

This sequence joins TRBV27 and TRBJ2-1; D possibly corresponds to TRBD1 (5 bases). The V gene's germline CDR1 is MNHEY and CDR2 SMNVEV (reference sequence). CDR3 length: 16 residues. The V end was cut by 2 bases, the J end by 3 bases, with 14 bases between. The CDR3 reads CASSLSGGAFYNEQFF. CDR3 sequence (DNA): TGTGCCAGCAGTTTAAGTGGTGGGGCCTTCTACAATGAGCAGTTCTTC.

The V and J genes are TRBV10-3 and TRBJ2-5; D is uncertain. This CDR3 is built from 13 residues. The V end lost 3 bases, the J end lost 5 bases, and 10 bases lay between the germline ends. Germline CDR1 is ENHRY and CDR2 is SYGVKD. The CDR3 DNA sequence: TGTGCCATCAGTGATGAGGTCCGGGAGACCCAGTACTTC. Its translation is CAISDEVRETQYF.

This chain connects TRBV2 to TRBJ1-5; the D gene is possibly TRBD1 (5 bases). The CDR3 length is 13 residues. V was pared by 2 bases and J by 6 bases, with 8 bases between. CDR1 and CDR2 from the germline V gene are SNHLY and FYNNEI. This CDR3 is CASSEKGPQPQHF. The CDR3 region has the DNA TGTGCCAGCAGTGAAAAGGGGCCTCAGCCCCAGCATTTT.

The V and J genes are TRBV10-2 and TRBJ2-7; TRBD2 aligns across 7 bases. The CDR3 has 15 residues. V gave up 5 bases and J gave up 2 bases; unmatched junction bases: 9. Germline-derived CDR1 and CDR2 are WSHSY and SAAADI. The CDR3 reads CASSRGGLAAYEQYF. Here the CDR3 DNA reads TGCGCCAGCAGTCGGGGCGGCCTAGCGGCCTACGAGCAGTACTTC.

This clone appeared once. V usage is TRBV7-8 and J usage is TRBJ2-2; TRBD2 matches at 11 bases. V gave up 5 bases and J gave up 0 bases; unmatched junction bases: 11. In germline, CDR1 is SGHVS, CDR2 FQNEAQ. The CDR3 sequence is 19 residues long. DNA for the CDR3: TGTGCCAGCAGCCCGCGTAGCGGGAGGGTCTACGCGAACACCGGGGAGCTGTTTTTT. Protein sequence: CASSPRSGRVYANTGELFF.

The CDR3 region is CASSWGSEEETQYF. The CDR3 bases are TGTGCCAGCAGCTGGGGCTCGGAAGAAGAGACCCAGTACTTC. The chain has TRBV7-8 and TRBJ2-5; tentative D call: TRBD1 (5 bases). The CDR3 extends over 14 amino acids. In germline, CDR1 is SGHVS, CDR2 FQNEAQ. V shed 4 bases and J shed 3 bases, with 12 bases lying between them.

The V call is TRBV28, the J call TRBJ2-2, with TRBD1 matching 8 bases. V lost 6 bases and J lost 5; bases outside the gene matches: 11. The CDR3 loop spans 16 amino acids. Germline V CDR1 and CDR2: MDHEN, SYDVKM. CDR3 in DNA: TGTGCCAGCAGCCCCTCCCGGGACAGGTGGACCGGGGAGCTGTTTTTT. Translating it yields CASSPSRDRWTGELFF.

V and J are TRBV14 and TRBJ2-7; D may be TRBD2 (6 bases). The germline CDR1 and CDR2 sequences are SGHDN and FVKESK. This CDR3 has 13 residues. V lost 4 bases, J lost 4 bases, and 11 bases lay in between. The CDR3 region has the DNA TGTGCCAGCAGCCCGACTAGTAGGTACGAGCAGTACTTC. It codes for CASSPTSRYEQYF.